Given below is one TCR beta chain in context. TCRdb's copy holds only in-frame clones and misses some; the assay was immunoSEQ multiplex PCR. In the table there are about 43,000 clones, approximately 90% of which are singletons. The data belong to a study of T cell changes during pregnancy in multiple sclerosis. With 8 bases removed from V and 8 bases from J, the gap between germline ends came to 21 bases. The CDR3 sequence is 15 residues long. From germline, CDR1 is ENHRY and CDR2 SYGVKD. The receptor's source is a female donor with multiple sclerosis, enrolled in a pregnancy study. Material for sequencing was PBMCs (not recorded whether the cells were cultured). The chain is built from TRBV10-3 and TRBJ2-2; maybe TRBD2 (6 bases). The CDR3 DNA reads TGTGCCATCGGAGGGCAGGGCCCCCAGATAGGGGAGCTGTTTTTT. Protein product: CAIGGQGPQIGELFF.